A single sample is the source of the 19 T cell receptor beta chains below, sequenced in a study of blood T cell repertoires in COVID-19. Data came from immunoSEQ multiplex PCR; TCRdb stores just in-frame clones and leaves some out. The table records about 62,000 clones, approximately 86% of them present only once. Sequencing was done on a sample of peripheral blood. Every receptor here comes from a man in his 70s with acute or convalescent COVID-19.

The rearrangement joins TRBV5-1 to TRBJ2-1, with 8 bases fitting TRBD1. CDR3 length: 16 residues. The trim removed 3 bases at V and 7 bases at J, leaving 12 bases unmatched. The V gene's germline CDR1 is SGHRS and CDR2 YFSETQ. The CDR3 spells CASSSTRTGTGNEQFF. The CDR3, as DNA: TGCGCCAGCAGCTCGACCCGGACAGGGACGGGGAATGAGCAGTTCTTC.

Written as DNA, the CDR3 is TGTGCCAGCAGCTCGGGACAGGGAAGTTGGAATGAGCAGTTCTTC. Translated, it gives CASSSGQGSWNEQFF. V usage is TRBV11-3 and J usage is TRBJ2-1, with 9 bases fitting TRBD1. Germline CDR1 is SGHNT and CDR2 is YENEEA. CDR3 length: 15 amino acids. J was trimmed by 7 bases and V by 4 bases; bases with no gene match: 8.

The genes are TRBV6-5 and TRBJ1-2; possibly TRBD1 for D (6 bases). Trimming removed 10 bases from V and 7 bases from J, with 16 bases in between. The germline CDR1 and CDR2 sequences are MNHEY and SVGAGI. This CDR3 is 12 amino acids long. DNA for the CDR3: TGTGCCACGGCGGGGGCGGGGCTTGGCTACACCTTC. It is translated as CATAGAGLGYTF.

This chain connects TRBV9 to TRBJ2-7; 9 positions match TRBD2. The CDR3 covers 15 residues. Looked up from germline, CDR1 is SGDLS and CDR2 is YYNGEE. Trimming removed 2 bases from V and 0 bases from J; junction bases left unmatched: 3. The CDR3 spells CASSVLAGHSYEQYF. In DNA, the CDR3 is TGTGCCAGCAGCGTTCTAGCGGGACACTCCTACGAGCAGTACTTC.

The rearrangement uses TRBV5-1 and TRBJ2-6, with TRBD2 as a possible D gene (6 bases). CDR3 size: 16 residues. Trimming pared 3 bases from V and 1 base from J, leaving 11 bases between. From germline, CDR1 is SGHRS and CDR2 YFSETQ. The CDR3 is CASSSGGRSGANVLTF. The CDR3 nucleotides read TGCGCCAGCAGCTCCGGTGGGAGGTCTGGGGCCAACGTCCTGACTTTC.

The table lists this clone with a count of one. This chain uses TRBV7-2 with TRBJ1-2, with 9 bases lining up with TRBD1. CDR1 and CDR2 from the germline V gene are SGHTA and FQGNSA. This CDR3 region has 14 residues. V shed 5 bases and J 7 bases; nucleotides not matched to a gene: 8. CDR3 bases: TGTGCCAGCAGCCCGGACAGGGGCATAAGTGGCTACACCTTC. Its translation: CASSPDRGISGYTF.

The chain combines TRBV7-9 with TRBJ2-1, with D possibly TRBD2 on 5 matching bases. Germline V gives CDR1 SEHNR, CDR2 FQNEAQ (reference sequence). The CDR3 length is 16 residues. With 5 bases removed from V and 9 bases from J, the gap between germline ends came to 23 bases. The CDR3 is CASSPPVGTGKSEQFF. CDR3 nucleotide sequence: TGTGCCAGCAGCCCCCCCGTTGGTACGGGGAAGAGTGAGCAGTTCTTC.

With regard to this clone: One junction end does not reproduce the germline sequence, and a read error may be involved. CDR3 sequence reads: CASSQASGGSAQETQYF. The DNA of the CDR3 is TGTGCCAGCAGTCAAGCGAGCGGGGGATCGGCCCAAGAGACCCAGTACTTC. The chain joins TRBV2 to TRBJ2-5; 8 nucleotides align to TRBD2. Germline CDR1 SNHLY, CDR2 FYNNEI. This CDR3 is 17 amino acids long.

This clone was observed once. The genes are TRBV9 and TRBJ2-7; maybe TRBD2 (6 bases). Germline CDR1 SGDLS, CDR2 YYNGEE. V shed 4 bases and J shed 0 bases, with 14 bases lying between them. There are 15 residues in the CDR3. In DNA form, the CDR3 reads TGTGCCAGCAGCCCCGCGGGGTTCAGCTCCTACGAGCAGTACTTC. It codes for CASSPAGFSSYEQYF.

In this sample, this clone turned up once. The chain combines TRBV5-4 with TRBJ1-4, with 9 bases lining up with TRBD1. Germline values: CDR1 SGHNT, CDR2 YYREEE (reference sequence). Germline trimming cut 4 bases from V and 7 bases from J; bases unmatched to any gene: 11. This CDR3 has 16 residues. CDR3 in amino acids: CASSLGDRELGEKLFF. The CDR3 nucleotides are TGTGCCAGCAGCCTGGGGGACAGGGAGTTAGGTGAAAAACTGTTTTTT.

This chain connects TRBV3-1 (or the pseudogene TRBV3-2) to TRBJ2-3; 7 bases fit TRBD2. CDR1 is LGHDT, CDR2 YNNKEL, per germline (reference sequence). CDR3 length equals 15 residues. Trimming at V came to 5 bases and at J to 9 bases, leaving 14 bases not matched to a gene. The CDR3 loop is CASSYGTGGVSTQYF. In DNA, the CDR3 is TGTGCCAGCAGCTATGGGACTGGGGGGGTCAGCACGCAGTATTTT.

The J gene is TRBJ1-3, the V gene TRBV3-1 (or the pseudogene TRBV3-2), with 7 bases lining up with TRBD1. After removal of 2 bases from V and 4 bases from J, the junction contained 5 bases not matched to a gene. Germline V gene lookup returns CDR1 LGHDT and CDR2 YNNKEL (reference sequence). The CDR3 spans 15 residues. The CDR3 protein is CASSQMTGRGNTIYF. For the CDR3, the DNA is TGTGCCAGCAGCCAAATGACAGGGCGAGGAAACACCATATATTTT.

The chain joins TRBV14 to TRBJ2-5; 8 bases are shared with TRBD2. The CDR3 is made up of 16 amino acids. In germline, CDR1 is SGHDN, CDR2 FVKESK. J was trimmed by 2 bases and V by 0 bases; bases with no gene match: 5. CDR3 sequence reads: CASSQDLAGWQETQYF. CDR3 nucleotides: TGTGCCAGCAGCCAAGATTTAGCGGGGTGGCAAGAGACCCAGTACTTC.

This chain joins TRBV19 and TRBJ1-5; a possible D gene is TRBD1 (5 bases). Trimming stripped 6 bases from V and 8 bases from J, with 14 bases between. This CDR3 is 13 amino acids long. The germline V gene encodes CDR1 LNHDA and CDR2 SQIVND (reference sequence). CDR3 sequence: CASRRDLLKPQHF. The CDR3 nucleotides read TGTGCCAGTAGACGGGACTTACTAAAGCCCCAGCATTTT.

The gene calls are TRBV6-5 and TRBJ2-2, with D uncertain. CDR1 MNHEY and CDR2 SVGAGI come from the germline V gene. This CDR3 has 14 amino acids. V lost 0 bases and J 4 bases, leaving 6 bases between the germline ends. CDR3 amino acids: CASSYSRPTGELFF. The CDR3 region has the DNA TGTGCCAGCAGTTACTCGCGGCCCACCGGGGAGCTGTTTTTT.

V and J are TRBV10-3 and TRBJ2-5; D might be TRBD2 (5 bases). V lost 0 bases and J 5 bases, leaving 10 bases between the germline ends. In germline, CDR1 is ENHRY, CDR2 SYGVKD. CDR3 length: 14 residues. The DNA for the CDR3 is TGTGCCATCAGTGAGTCGACGGGGTTGGAGACCCAGTACTTC. Its protein product is CAISESTGLETQYF.

This sequence joins TRBV2 and TRBJ2-7, with 7 bases that match TRBD2. The V and J ends lost 8 bases and 6 bases, in that order; junction bases with no gene match: 10. This CDR3 spans 13 amino acids. The germline CDR1 and CDR2 sequences are SNHLY and FYNNEI. DNA of the CDR3: TGTGCCAGCGGCATTATAGGGGAGGGCGAGCAGTACTTC. This codes for CASGIIGEGEQYF.

This chain connects TRBV5-8 to TRBJ1-2, with no clear D. CDR3 size: 13 residues. With 4 bases removed from V and 7 bases from J, the gap between germline ends came to 14 bases. Germline-derived CDR1 and CDR2 are SGHTS and YDEGEE. The CDR3 loop is CASSVRVQSGYTF. CDR3 bases: TGTGCCAGCAGCGTGAGGGTCCAGAGTGGCTACACCTTC. The whole variable domain, filled in from reference TRBV5-8 and TRBJ1-2, reads EAGVTQSPTHLIKTRGQQATLRCSPISGHTSVYWYQQALGLGLQFLLWYDEGEERNRGNFPPRFSGRQFPNYSSELNVNALELEDSALYLCASSVRVQSGYTFGSGTRLTVV.

This chain connects TRBV20-1 to TRBJ1-2, with D unresolved. Germline V CDR1 and CDR2: DFQATT, SNEGSKA (reference sequence). This CDR3 spans 11 amino acids. Deletions cut 0 bases from V and 5 bases from J, with 4 bases between. Written as DNA, the CDR3 is TGCAGTGCTAGAGACCGTTATGGCTACACCTTC. Translating it yields CSARDRYGYTF.